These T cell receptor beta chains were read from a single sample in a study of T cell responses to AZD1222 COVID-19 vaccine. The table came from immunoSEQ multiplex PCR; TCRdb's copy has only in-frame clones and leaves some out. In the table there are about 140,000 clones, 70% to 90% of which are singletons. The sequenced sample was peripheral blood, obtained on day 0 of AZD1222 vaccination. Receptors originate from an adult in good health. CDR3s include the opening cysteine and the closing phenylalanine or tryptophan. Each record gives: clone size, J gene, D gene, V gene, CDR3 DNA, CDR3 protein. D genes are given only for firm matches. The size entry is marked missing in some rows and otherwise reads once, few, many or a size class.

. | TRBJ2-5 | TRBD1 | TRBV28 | TGTGCCAGCAGCCAGGGGGCTCTGGCTGGGGAGACCCAGTACTTC | CASSQGALAGETQYF
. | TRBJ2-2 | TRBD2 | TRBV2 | TGTGCCAGCAGTGTAACTAGCGGGAATGGGGAGCTGTTTTTT | CASSVTSGNGELFF
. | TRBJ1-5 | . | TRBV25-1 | TGTGCCAGCAGTCAAGGAGGAGGCAATCAGCCCCAGCATTTT | CASSQGGGNQPQHF
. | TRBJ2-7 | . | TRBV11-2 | TGTGCCAGCAGCTTAGATGGGGCGGCCTACGAGCAGTACTTC | CASSLDGAAYEQYF
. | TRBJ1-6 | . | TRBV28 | TGTGCCAGCAGTACCCCGGACGCCCTATTCCCGAACTATAATTCACCCCTCCACTTT | CASSTPDALFPNYNSPLHF
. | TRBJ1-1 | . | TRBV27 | TGTGCCAGCAGTTTAAAACCTTACACTGAAGCTTTCTTT | CASSLKPYTEAFF
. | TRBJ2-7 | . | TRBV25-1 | TGTGCCAGCAGTGGCAACAGGGTCCACGAGCAGTACTTC | CASSGNRVHEQYF
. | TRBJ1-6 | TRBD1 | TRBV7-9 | TGTGCCAGCAGCCCCTGGGACAGGGATAATTCACCCCTCCACTTT | CASSPWDRDNSPLHF
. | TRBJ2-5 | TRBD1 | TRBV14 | TGTGCCAGCAGCCAAGCGCCGTGGAGGCAGGGGGCTAAGGAGGAGACCCAGTACTTC | CASSQAPWRQGAKEETQYF
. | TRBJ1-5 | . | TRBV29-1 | TGCAGCGTTGATCACAGGGAATTACAGCCCCAGCATTTT | CSVDHRELQPQHF
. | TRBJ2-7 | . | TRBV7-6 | TGTGCCAGCAGCCGAGGGGAAGGCTACGAGCAGTACTTC | CASSRGEGYEQYF
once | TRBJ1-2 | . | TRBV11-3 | TGTGCCAGCAGCTTAGGGGGGACGGGCTCTTCTGGCTACACCTTC | CASSLGGTGSSGYTF
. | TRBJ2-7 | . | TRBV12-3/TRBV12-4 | TGTGCCAGCAGAGTCCAGAGCTCCTACGAGCAGTACTTC | CASRVQSSYEQYF
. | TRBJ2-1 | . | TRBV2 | TGTGCCAGCAGTCTAGAATCCTACAATGAGCAGTTCTTC | CASSLESYNEQFF
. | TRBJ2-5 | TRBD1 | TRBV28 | TGTGCCAGCAGTCCCAGCCGACAGGGGATGGGGGTGTGGGAGACCCAGTACTTC | CASSPSRQGMGVWETQYF
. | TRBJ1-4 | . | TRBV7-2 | TGTGCCAGCAGCTTAAACCGTGAAAAACTGTTTTTT | CASSLNREKLFF
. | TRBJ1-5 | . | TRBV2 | TGTGCCAGCAGTGATCAGGCCAGGCCGGGCAATCAGCCCCAGCATTTT | CASSDQARPGNQPQHF
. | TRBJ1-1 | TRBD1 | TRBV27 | TGTGCCAGCAGTTCACAATCAGACAGGGCCGATGAAGCTTTCTTT | CASSSQSDRADEAFF
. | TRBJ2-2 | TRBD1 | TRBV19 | TGTGCCAGTAGTATAGAGGGGACAGAGGCCGGGGAGCTGTTTTTT | CASSIEGTEAGELFF
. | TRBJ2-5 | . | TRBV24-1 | TGTGCCACCAGTGATTCGAGGGGGGCCCAGTACTTC | CATSDSRGAQYF
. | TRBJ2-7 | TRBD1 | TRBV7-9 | TGTGCCAGCAGCTTAGGGGGGACAGCCTACGAGCAGTACTTC | CASSLGGTAYEQYF
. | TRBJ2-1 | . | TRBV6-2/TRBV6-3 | TGTGCCAGCAGTCCCTTACATGAGCAGTTCTTC | CASSPLHEQFF
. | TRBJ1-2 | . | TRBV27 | TGTGCCAGCAGTGCACCGGGAGGAAGCTTCGGCTACACCTTC | CASSAPGGSFGYTF
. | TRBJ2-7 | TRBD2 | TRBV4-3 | TGCGCCAGCAGCCAAAAAAGCGGGGACTCGTCCTACGAGCAGTACTTC | CASSQKSGDSSYEQYF
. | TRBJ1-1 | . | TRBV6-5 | TGTGCCAGCAGCCTGGACGCTATGAACACTGAAGCTTTCTTT | CASSLDAMNTEAFF
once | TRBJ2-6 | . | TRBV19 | TGTGCCAGTAGTATAGGTGGGAGTGGGGCCAACGTCCTGACTTTC | CASSIGGSGANVLTF
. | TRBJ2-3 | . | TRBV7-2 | TGTGCCAGCAGCTTAATGGCTGGGCCAGGCACAGATACGCAGTATTTT | CASSLMAGPGTDTQYF
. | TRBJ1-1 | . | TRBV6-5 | TGTGCCAGCAGCCGGGCCCCGAGGTTGACTGAAGCTTTCTTT | CASSRAPRLTEAFF
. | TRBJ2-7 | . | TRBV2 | TGTGCCAGCAGTGAAGCGCTTCGAGGCTACGAGCAGTACTTC | CASSEALRGYEQYF
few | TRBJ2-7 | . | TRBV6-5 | TGTGCCAGCAGTTCCCGCGGGGCAGCGGGCGAGCAGTACTTC | CASSSRGAAGEQYF
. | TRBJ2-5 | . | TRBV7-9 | TGTGCCAGCAGCTCGACAGGGAGGGAAGAGACCCAGTACTTC | CASSSTGREETQYF
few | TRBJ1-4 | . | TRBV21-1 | TGTGCCAGCAGCAAAATCCGAGGGTGGACTAATGAAAAACTGTTTTTT | CASSKIRGWTNEKLFF
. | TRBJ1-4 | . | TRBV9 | TGTGCCAGCAGCGTAGCGGGCAGTCCTAATGAAAAACTGTTTTTT | CASSVAGSPNEKLFF
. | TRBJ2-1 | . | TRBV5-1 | TGCGCCAGCAGCTTGGACGGAGGAAACTACAATGAGCAGTTCTTC | CASSLDGGNYNEQFF
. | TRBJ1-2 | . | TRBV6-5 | TGTGCCAGCAGCCTTGAGGGGAACTATGGCTACACCTTC | CASSLEGNYGYTF
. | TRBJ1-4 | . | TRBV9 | TGTGCCAGCAGCCCGAGGCAGGGTTCGGCTAATGAAAAACTGTTTTTT | CASSPRQGSANEKLFF
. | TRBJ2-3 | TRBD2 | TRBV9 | TGTGCCAGCAGCGATGGAGGACTAGCAGATACGCAGTATTTT | CASSDGGLADTQYF
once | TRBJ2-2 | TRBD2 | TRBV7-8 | TGTGCCAGCAGCCCAGCGGGACCGAACACCGGGGAGCTGTTTTTT | CASSPAGPNTGELFF
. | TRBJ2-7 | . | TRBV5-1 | TGCGCCAGCAGCGTCGGCAGGTTCTACGAGCAGTACTTC | CASSVGRFYEQYF
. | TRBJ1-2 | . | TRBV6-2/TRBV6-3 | TGTGCCAGCAGTTTTACCGGACCGCTTGCTAATGGCTACACCTTC | CASSFTGPLANGYTF
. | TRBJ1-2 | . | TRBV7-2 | TGTGCCAGCAGCGAGTCACACGGCTATGGCTACACCTTC | CASSESHGYGYTF
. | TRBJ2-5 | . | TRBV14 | TGTGCCAGCAGCCAACGCCCCCGGGATCAAGAGACCCAGTACTTC | CASSQRPRDQETQYF
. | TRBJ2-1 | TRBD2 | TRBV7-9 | TGTGCCAGCAGCCTGATATGGCTAGCGGGCGATGAGCAGTTCTTC | CASSLIWLAGDEQFF
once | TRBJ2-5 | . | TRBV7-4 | TGTGCCAGCAGCTTTGTTGGTCCAGGGACCACTGTGCAAGAGACCCAGTACTTC | CASSFVGPGTTVQETQYF
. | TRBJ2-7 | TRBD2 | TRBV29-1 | TGCAGCGTTGAAGATCGGACAGCGGGAGGGTACTACGAGCAGTACTTC | CSVEDRTAGGYYEQYF
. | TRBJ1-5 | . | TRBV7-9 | TGTGCCAGCAGCTTAGTAACCGGATCGATGGATCAGCCCCAGCATTTT | CASSLVTGSMDQPQHF
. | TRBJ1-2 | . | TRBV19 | TGTGCCAGTAGTCCCGCCGGCGGGGACTATGGCTACACCTTC | CASSPAGGDYGYTF
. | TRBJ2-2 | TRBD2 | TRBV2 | TGTGCCAGCAGTCCCGGGACTAGCGGGCGGAGGGTCGGGGAGCTGTTTTTT | CASSPGTSGRRVGELFF
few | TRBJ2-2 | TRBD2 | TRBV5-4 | TGTGCCAGCAGCCCGGGACTAGCGGGAGCGAACGGGGAGCTGTTTTTT | CASSPGLAGANGELFF
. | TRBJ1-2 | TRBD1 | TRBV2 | TGTGCCAGCAGATCCGGGACAGGAGGCTACACCTTC | CASRSGTGGYTF
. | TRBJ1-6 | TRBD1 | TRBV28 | TGTGCCAGCAGTTTAATCGGGACAGCAAATTCACCCCTCCACTTT | CASSLIGTANSPLHF
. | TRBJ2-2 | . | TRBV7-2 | TGTGCCAGCAGCTTAGGGTTCGCGAACACCGGGGAGCTGTTTTTT | CASSLGFANTGELFF
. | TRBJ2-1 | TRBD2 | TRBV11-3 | TGTGCCAGCAGCATCGGGAGGGCGACCCAGTTCTTC | CASSIGRATQFF
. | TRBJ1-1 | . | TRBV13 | TGTGCCAGCAGCCTTCGACAGGTCAGTCTGAACACTGAAGCTTTCTTT | CASSLRQVSLNTEAFF